This entry concerns a single T cell receptor (beta chain). Study processing details: From reference gene primer amplification, estimates of nucleated cell counts were derived. The assay was immunoSEQ multiplex PCR, and TCRdb's table has in-frame clones only and misses some. The V and J calls and clone size were taken over from that table, and D and trimming were inferred from the DNA. This table has some 99,000 clones, nearly 85% appearing once. The data are from a study of blood T cell repertoires in COVID-19. Study at large: Specimens from acute and convalescent COVID-19 originated in the United States, Italy and Spain. Sources were T cells, B-cell-depleted T cells, or PBMCs; the material itself was cDNA or gDNA.

The CDR3 is 14 amino acids. Germline CDR1 SGHRS, CDR2 YFSETQ. V gave up 7 bases and J gave up 0 bases; unmatched junction bases: 5. This clonotype was sampled from a woman aged 45 to 65 with acute or convalescent COVID-19. Specimen: peripheral blood. V is TRBV5-1 and J is TRBJ1-1; 8 nucleotides match TRBD1. In DNA, the CDR3 is TGCGCCAGCGGCACAGGGGGTGTGAACACTGAAGCTTTCTTT. It specifies CASGTGGVNTEAFF.